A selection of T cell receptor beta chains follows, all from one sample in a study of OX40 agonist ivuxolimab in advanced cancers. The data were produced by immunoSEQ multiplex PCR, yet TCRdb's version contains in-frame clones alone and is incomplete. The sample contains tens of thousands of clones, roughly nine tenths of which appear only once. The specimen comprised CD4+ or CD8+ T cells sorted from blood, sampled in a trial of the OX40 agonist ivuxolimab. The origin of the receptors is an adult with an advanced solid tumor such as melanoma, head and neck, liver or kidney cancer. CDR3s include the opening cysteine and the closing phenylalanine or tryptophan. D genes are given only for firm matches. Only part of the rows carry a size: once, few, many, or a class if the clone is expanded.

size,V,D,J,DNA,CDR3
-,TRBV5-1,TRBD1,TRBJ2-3,TGCGCCAGCAGCTTGCAATCAGGGACAGGGACCACAGATACGCAGTATTTT,CASSLQSGTGTTDTQYF
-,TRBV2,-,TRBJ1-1,TGTGCCAGCATGGCAGACATGAACACTGAAGCTTTCTTT,CASMADMNTEAFF
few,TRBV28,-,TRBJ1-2,TGTGCCAGCCGGACGGAAAACTATGGCTACACCTTC,CASRTENYGYTF
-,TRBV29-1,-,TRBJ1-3,TGCAGCGTTGAAGACAACATGTCTGGAAACACCATATATTTT,CSVEDNMSGNTIYF
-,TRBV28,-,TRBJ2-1,TGTGCCAGCAGCAAATTAGGGGGTATCCTCAATGAGCAGTTCTTC,CASSKLGGILNEQFF
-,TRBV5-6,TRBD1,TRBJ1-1,TGTGCCAGCAGCTTGGGACAGGGGGCCGTTTACGCTTTCTTT,CASSLGQGAVYAFF
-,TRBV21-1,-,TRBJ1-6,TGTGCCAGCAGCAAAGGAGAGGGGTTGGATTCACCCCTCCACTTT,CASSKGEGLDSPLHF
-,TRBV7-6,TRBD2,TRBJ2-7,TGTGCCAGCAGCCCCCCCCTAGCGGGAGGGTTTTACGAGCAGTACTTC,CASSPPLAGGFYEQYF
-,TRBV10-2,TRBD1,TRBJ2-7,TGCGCCAGCGCCAGGGGGCAGATTAACGAGCAGTACTTC,CASARGQINEQYF
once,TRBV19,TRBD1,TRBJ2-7,TGTGCCAGTAGACCGGGACAGACCTACGAGCAGTACTTC,CASRPGQTYEQYF
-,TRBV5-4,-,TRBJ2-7,TGTGCCAGCAGCTTTTACTACGACGAGCAGTACTTC,CASSFYYDEQYF
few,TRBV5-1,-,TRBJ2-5,TGCGCCAGCAGCCTCGGACACTCGAGCGGTAAAGAGACCCAGTACTTC,CASSLGHSSGKETQYF
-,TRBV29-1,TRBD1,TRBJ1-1,TGCAGCGCCGCCGGGACAGGGGAGGCTTTCTTT,CSAAGTGEAFF
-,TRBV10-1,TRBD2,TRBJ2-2,TGCGCCAGCCCGGCGGGAGGGCCGAACACCGGGGAGCTGTTTTTT,CASPAGGPNTGELFF
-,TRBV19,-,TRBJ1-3,TGTGCCAGTAGTATTTGGGGATCTGGAAACACCATATATTTT,CASSIWGSGNTIYF
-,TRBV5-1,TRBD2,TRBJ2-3,TGCGCCAGCAACCAACTAGCGGGAGCCCCTGATACGCAGTATTTT,CASNQLAGAPDTQYF
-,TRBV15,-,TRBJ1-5,TGTGCCACCAGCAGAGATCAGATCTTTCAGCCCCAGCATTTT,CATSRDQIFQPQHF
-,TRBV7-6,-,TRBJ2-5,TGTGCCAGCAGCTCTACTGGGACTCAAGAGACCCAGTACTTC,CASSSTGTQETQYF
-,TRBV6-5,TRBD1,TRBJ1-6,TGTGCCAGCAGTTACCTCGGGACAGGGGATTCACCCCTCCACTTT,CASSYLGTGDSPLHF
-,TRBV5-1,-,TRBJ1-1,TGCGCCAGCAGCTTGGTTGGGTCGCACACTGAAGCTTTCTTT,CASSLVGSHTEAFF
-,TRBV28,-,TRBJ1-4,TGTGCCAGCAGTTCTGGGGGTTATCAGAATGAAAAACTGTTTTTT,CASSSGGYQNEKLFF
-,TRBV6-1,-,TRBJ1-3,TGTGCCAGCAGGAGGGAAGGGGGAAACACCATATATTTT,CASRREGGNTIYF
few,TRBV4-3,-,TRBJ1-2,TGCGCCAGCAGCCAGTCACATCACGACAGCCTCTATGGCTACACCTTC,CASSQSHHDSLYGYTF
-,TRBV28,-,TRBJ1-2,TGTGCCAGCAGTTACAGTAACTATGGCTACACCTTC,CASSYSNYGYTF
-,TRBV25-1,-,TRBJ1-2,TGTGCCAGCAGTGAAGGACCACAGAACTATGGCTACACCTTC,CASSEGPQNYGYTF
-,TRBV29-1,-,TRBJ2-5,TGCAGCGTATCCTCAGGGTTGGAGACCCAGTACTTC,CSVSSGLETQYF
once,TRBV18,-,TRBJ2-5,TGTGCCAGCTCACCACGCCTTGACGAGACCCAGTACTTC,CASSPRLDETQYF
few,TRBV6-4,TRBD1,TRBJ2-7,TGTGCCAGCAGTGAAGGAGGGGGGGACAGGGGCCTACCCTACGAGCAGTACTTC,CASSEGGGDRGLPYEQYF
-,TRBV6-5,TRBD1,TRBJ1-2,TGTGCCAGCAGATCTACAGGGGGTATGGAGGGCTACACCTTC,CASRSTGGMEGYTF
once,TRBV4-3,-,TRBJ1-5,TGCGCCAGCAGCCAAGAATACGGGGTCCGGGGTAGCAATCAGCCCCAGCATTTT,CASSQEYGVRGSNQPQHF
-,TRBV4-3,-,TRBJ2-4,TGCGCCAGCAGCCAAGACCCCTTAAACATTCAGTACTTC,CASSQDPLNIQYF
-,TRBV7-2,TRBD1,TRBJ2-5,TGTGCCAGCAGCTTAGCGGTTCAGGGGGTTACGGAGACCCAGTACTTC,CASSLAVQGVTETQYF
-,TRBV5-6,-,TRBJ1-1,TGTGCCAGCAGCCCGACAGGCGGGTGGACTGAAGCTTTCTTT,CASSPTGGWTEAFF
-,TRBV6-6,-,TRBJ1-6,TGTGCCAGCAGTAGAACAAGGGTGTATAATTCACCCCTCCACTTT,CASSRTRVYNSPLHF
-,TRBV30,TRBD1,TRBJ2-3,TGTGCCTGCCCCACAGGGGGCGGGGGAAATACGCAGTATTTT,CACPTGGGGNTQYF
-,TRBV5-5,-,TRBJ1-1,TGTGCCAGCAGCTTCCCACAGGCATCCGACACTGAAGCTTTCTTT,CASSFPQASDTEAFF
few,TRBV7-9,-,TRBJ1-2,TGTGCCAGCAGCCCCAGGGCGGGAATCTATGGCTACACCTTC,CASSPRAGIYGYTF
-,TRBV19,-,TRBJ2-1,TGTGCTACCGGGACCAACGGCCATGAGCAGTTCTTC,CATGTNGHEQFF
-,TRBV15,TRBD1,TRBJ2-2,TGTGCCACCGGGACAGGGGACTTCACCGGGGAGCTGTTTTTT,CATGTGDFTGELFF
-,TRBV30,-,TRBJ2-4,TGTGCCTGGGGGCCGGGGGCCAAAAACATTCAGTACTTC,CAWGPGAKNIQYF
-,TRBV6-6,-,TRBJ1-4,TGTGCCAGCAGTGGATTGGAGTCTTCTGAAAAACTGTTTTTT,CASSGLESSEKLFF
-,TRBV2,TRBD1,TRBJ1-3,TGTGCCAGCAGTGGACAGGGGACCTCTGGAAACACCATATATTTT,CASSGQGTSGNTIYF